The count of the clone carrying this TCR beta chain is one. The record originates from a study of blood T cell repertoires in COVID-19. V was shortened by 5 bases and J by 2 bases, with 12 bases between the two germline ends. Germline CDR1 and CDR2: SEHNR and FQNEAQ (reference sequence). The CDR3 is 14 residues long. Measured with immunoSEQ multiplex PCR; TCRdb has only the in-frame clones, and not every one. In the table there are under 200,000 clones, roughly 86% of which are singletons. The sequence was obtained from a man younger than 35 with acute or convalescent COVID-19. Sequences were obtained from peripheral blood. The chain recombines TRBV7-9 with TRBJ1-1; D is unclear. The CDR3 DNA is TGTGCCAGCAGCCCCCGCGGCGTAAACACTGAAGCTTTCTTT. Its protein product is CASSPRGVNTEAFF.